Below, 31 T cell receptor beta chains from the same sample are listed, as sequenced in a study of shared clonotypes between healthy human individuals (dated by TCRdb to the early 2020s). For the CD8 naive samples, CD45RO-negative cells were positively selected for CCR7, yielding a CD45RA+CCR7+ population from which TemRA cells were excluded. The library was produced with the immunoSEQ multiplex PCR assay. TCRdb obtained this table from immuneACCESS and retained in-frame rearrangements with V and J assigned. These tables miss some clones; where compared with another copy, unresolved V genes account for less than half of the shortfall, and the remainder is unexplained. Across this sample there are about 2 million clones, with less than 95% seen only once. About 1.1% of the sample rests with the top ten. Sequenced sample: naive CD8+ T cells sorted from blood. What this sample's cell subset or site label stands for: CD45RA+CCR7+. All receptors come from a young man in good health.

This chain joins TRBV6-5 and TRBJ1-6; TRBD1 agrees at 7 bases. CDR3 length equals 15 residues. Unmatched junction bases numbered 5, after V lost 2 bases and J lost 7 bases. In germline, CDR1 is MNHEY, CDR2 SVGAGI. The CDR3 loop is CASSYQRDSNSPLHF. The CDR3 nucleotides read TGTGCCAGCAGTTACCAACGGGACAGCAATTCACCCCTCCACTTT.

This rearrangement joins TRBV19 to TRBJ1-4; 9 positions agree with TRBD1. Germline V CDR1 and CDR2: LNHDA, SQIVND (reference sequence). The CDR3 length is 15 residues. Losses at the gene ends were 4 bases for V and 5 bases for J; bases not matched to a gene: 5. CDR3 bases: TGTGCCAGTAGTACCCCGGACAGGGGAAATGAAAAACTGTTTTTT. Translating it yields CASSTPDRGNEKLFF.

The V and J genes are TRBV5-6 and TRBJ2-3; D is possibly TRBD1 (5 bases). This CDR3 comprises 14 residues. The V gene's germline CDR1 is SGHDT and CDR2 YYEEEE. With 5 bases removed from V and 2 bases from J, the gap between germline ends came to 12 bases. The DNA of the CDR3 is TGTGCCAGCAGTCCGATGGGGCCCACAGATACGCAGTATTTT. Residues: CASSPMGPTDTQYF.

This sequence joins TRBV11-2 and TRBJ2-1; D gene ambiguous. This CDR3 has 15 residues. In germline, CDR1 is SGHAT, CDR2 FQNNGV. V gave up 5 bases and J gave up 12 bases, with 23 bases separating them. The chain's CDR3 is CASSDHGSPGLPQFF. The CDR3 bases are TGTGCCAGCAGCGATCACGGGTCTCCGGGTTTACCGCAGTTCTTC. The full variable domain, in which reference TRBV11-2 and TRBJ2-1 provide the parts outside the CDR3, is EAGVAQSPRYKIIEKRQSVAFWCNPISGHATLYWYQQILGQGPKLLIQFQNNGVVDDSQLPKDRFSAERLKGVDSTLKIQPAKLEDSAVYLCASSDHGSPGLPQFFGPGTRLTVL.

This sequence joins TRBV7-2 and TRBJ2-3; 10 bases match TRBD2. V shed 5 bases, J shed 1 base, and the junction held 15 bases outside the gene matches. This CDR3 spans 19 amino acids. Germline CDR1 SGHTA, CDR2 FQGNSA. For the CDR3, the DNA is TGTGCCAGCAGCCACCTTAGTGGTAGCGGGAGGTTTGGCACAGATACGCAGTATTTT. It encodes CASSHLSGSGRFGTDTQYF.

This chain uses TRBV9 with TRBJ1-4; D call uncertain. The germline V gene has CDR1 SGDLS and CDR2 YYNGEE. Trimming removed 4 bases at V and 8 bases at J, with 18 bases between. This CDR3 contains 15 residues. The CDR3 nucleotides are TGTGCCAGCAGCTCAAGCGGTAACATCGGGGAAAAACTGTTTTTT. It yields the protein CASSSSGNIGEKLFF.

The V and J genes are TRBV7-3 and TRBJ1-1; weak D call: TRBD1 (6 bases). Germline lookup yields CDR1 SGHTA and CDR2 FQGTGA. Trimming shortened V by 6 bases and J by 0 bases, and 17 bases separated the two germline ends. The CDR3 contains 16 residues. The CDR3 loop is CASSSSAGTLNTEAFF. The CDR3 DNA sequence: TGTGCCAGCAGTTCTTCAGCCGGGACATTGAACACTGAAGCTTTCTTT.

This chain joins TRBV27 and TRBJ2-1, with unresolved D. The CDR3 sequence is 14 residues long. The germline V gene has CDR1 MNHEY and CDR2 SMNVEV (reference sequence). Deletions cut 3 bases from V and 6 bases from J, with 12 bases between. DNA for the CDR3: TGTGCCAGCAGTTTGTGGTCGGTTAGCAATGAGCAGTTCTTC. Amino acid sequence: CASSLWSVSNEQFF.

The chain has TRBV30 and TRBJ2-5; 10 bases agree with TRBD1. Germline CDR1 is GTSNPN and CDR2 is SVGIG (reference sequence). The CDR3 length is 15 residues. V trimming: 0 bases; J trimming: 5 bases; junction bases outside the gene matches: 6. The CDR3 bases are TGTGCCTGGAGTGTTGGACAGGGGGAAATGGAGACCCAGTACTTC. Translation: CAWSVGQGEMETQYF.

The rearrangement links TRBV4-3 to TRBJ2-5, with 10 positions matching TRBD1. Trimming removed 4 bases from V and 4 bases from J; junction bases left unmatched: 15. The CDR3 contains 18 residues. CDR1 is LGHNA and CDR2 is YSLEER in the germline V gene. In DNA, the CDR3 is TGCGCCAGCAGCCTCTATATCCGCCGGGACAGGGGTATAGAGACCCAGTACTTC. Its protein product is CASSLYIRRDRGIETQYF.

This CDR3 is CASSAGQGLGGYTF. In DNA form, the CDR3 reads TGTGCCAGTAGTGCCGGCCAGGGTCTAGGTGGCTACACCTTC. V is TRBV19 and J is TRBJ1-2; weak D call: TRBD1 (5 bases). Germline V CDR1 and CDR2: LNHDA, SQIVND (reference sequence). The CDR3 consists of 14 residues. V gave up 5 bases and J gave up 7 bases, with 17 bases separating them.

This clone was observed a single time. The chain joins TRBV13 to TRBJ2-3; D is unresolved. CDR1 and CDR2 (germline): PRHDT, FYEKMQ (reference sequence). The V end was cut by 2 bases, the J end by 4 bases, with 13 bases between. The CDR3 runs to 15 residues. Written as DNA, the CDR3 is TGTGCCAGCAGCTTAAGGGTGGGGATGGCAGATACGCAGTATTTT. Its protein is CASSLRVGMADTQYF.

The chain carries TRBV19 and TRBJ1-1; D is uncertain. The ends were cut back, 8 bases at V and 1 base at J, with 14 bases in the middle. This CDR3 has 14 residues. Germline CDR1 LNHDA, CDR2 SQIVND (reference sequence). The CDR3 protein is CASLYTWGNTEAFF. The CDR3 DNA reads as TGTGCCAGTCTTTACACCTGGGGGAACACTGAAGCTTTCTTT.

The chain recombines TRBV19 with TRBJ1-4, with D perhaps TRBD1 (6 bases). Trimming took 6 bases from V and 0 from J, leaving 14 bases between them. This CDR3 is built from 16 residues. Looked up from germline, CDR1 is LNHDA and CDR2 is SQIVND (reference sequence). The CDR3 DNA reads as TGTGCCAGTAGCCCGACAGGCGAAGCAACTAATGAAAAACTGTTTTTT. Residues: CASSPTGEATNEKLFF.

V is TRBV10-2 and J is TRBJ2-1; 10 bases align to TRBD1. CDR3 size: 15 residues. The germline CDR1 and CDR2 sequences are WSHSY and SAAADI. V gave up 5 bases and J gave up 6 bases; unmatched junction bases: 7. CDR3 DNA: TGCGCCAGCAGTACCAAGGACAGGGGGGGCAATGAGCAGTTCTTC. Translated, it gives CASSTKDRGGNEQFF.

This chain connects TRBV2 to TRBJ2-7, with D maybe TRBD2 (7 bases). The CDR3 has 13 amino acids. CDR1 and CDR2 (germline): SNHLY, FYNNEI. Trimming removed 4 bases at V and 7 bases at J, with 14 bases between. Here the CDR3 DNA reads TGTGCCAGCAGTGGGGGGAGGGGACAAGAGCAGTACTTC. This codes for CASSGGRGQEQYF.

This chain links TRBV7-3 with TRBJ1-1; D is unclear. This CDR3 is 15 amino acids long. Per the germline V gene, CDR1 is SGHTA and CDR2 is FQGTGA. Trimming pared 3 bases from V and 2 bases from J, leaving 13 bases between. The CDR3 is CASSLKKGINTEAFF. In DNA form, the CDR3 reads TGTGCCAGCAGCTTGAAAAAGGGCATCAACACTGAAGCTTTCTTT.

This sequence joins TRBV6-1 and TRBJ2-7; 9 bases map to TRBD1. Trimming removed 4 bases from V and 3 bases from J; junction bases left unmatched: 7. This CDR3 has 15 residues. Germline V gives CDR1 MNHNS, CDR2 SASEGT. The CDR3 coding sequence is TGTGCCAGCAGTGTTTTTAGGACAGGGGACTACGAGCAGTACTTC. Its translation: CASSVFRTGDYEQYF.

The chain couples TRBV28 to TRBJ2-7, with 13 bases lining up with TRBD2. This CDR3 has 16 amino acids. Germline V gives CDR1 MDHEN, CDR2 SYDVKM. V lost 1 base and J lost 4; bases outside the gene matches: 4. In nucleotides, the CDR3 is TGTGCCAGCAGTTTATCAGGACTAGCGGGGGTGTACGAGCAGTACTTC. Protein: CASSLSGLAGVYEQYF.

The V call is TRBV10-1, the J call TRBJ2-3, with D uncertain. CDR1 is WNHNN and CDR2 is SYGVQD in the germline V gene (reference sequence). Trimming stripped 3 bases from V and 0 bases from J, with 10 bases between. The CDR3 runs to 15 residues. Here the CDR3 DNA reads TGCGCCAGCAGTGATGGCGGCCTCAGCACAGATACGCAGTATTTT. Translated, it gives CASSDGGLSTDTQYF.

The chain couples TRBV9 to TRBJ1-6; perhaps TRBD1 as D (5 bases). The CDR3 spans 19 residues. The V end was cut by 3 bases, the J end by 0 bases, with 19 bases between. Germline values: CDR1 SGDLS, CDR2 YYNGEE. CDR3 in amino acids: CASSAPGQGLGSYNSPLHF. CDR3 bases: TGTGCCAGCAGCGCCCCTGGGCAGGGCCTTGGCTCCTATAATTCACCCCTCCACTTT.

This chain uses TRBV11-2 with TRBJ2-7, with 7 positions matching TRBD1. The CDR3 loop spans 15 amino acids. CDR1 is SGHAT and CDR2 is FQNNGV in the germline V gene. V gave up 3 bases and J gave up 2 bases; unmatched junction bases: 7. The CDR3 nucleotides are TGTGCCAGCAGCTTTAAGAGGGACAGACCCTACGAGCAGTACTTC. It specifies CASSFKRDRPYEQYF.

Remarks on this clone: This sample includes further DNA sequences coding for the same CDR3. This sequence joins TRBV27 and TRBJ1-2; no definite D call. Germline CDR1 MNHEY, CDR2 SMNVEV (reference sequence). Trimming took 2 bases from V and 1 from J, leaving 5 bases between them. The CDR3 is 13 amino acids. This chain's CDR3 is CASSLQLNYGYTF. For the CDR3, the DNA is TGTGCCAGCAGTTTACAGCTTAACTATGGCTACACCTTC.

The V and J genes are TRBV2 and TRBJ1-5; D not resolved. Germline assignment: CDR1 SNHLY and CDR2 FYNNEI. V lost 1 base and J 1 base, leaving 2 bases between the germline ends. The CDR3 has 13 amino acids. CDR3 sequence: CASSEESNQPQHF. CDR3 nucleotide sequence: TGTGCCAGCAGTGAAGAAAGCAATCAGCCCCAGCATTTT.

This clone was observed once. The rearrangement uses TRBV7-9 and TRBJ2-5; D uncertain. The J call is doubtful: the DNA matches TRBJ2-7 better. CDR3 length: 12 amino acids. The germline V gene has CDR1 SEHNR and CDR2 FQNEAQ (reference sequence). As DNA, the CDR3 is TGTGCCAGCAGCCCGCATCCCTACGAGCAGTACTTC. This sequence encodes CASSPHPYEQYF.

The chain joins TRBV27 to TRBJ1-2, with D perhaps matching TRBD1 (6 bases). This CDR3 comprises 14 residues. V lost 10 bases to trimming and J lost 3 bases, with 18 bases between them. The germline V gene encodes CDR1 MNHEY and CDR2 SMNVEV (reference sequence). The CDR3 DNA sequence: TGTGCCACCGGGAGGCGGGGGCTATACTATGGCTACACCTTC. This codes for CATGRRGLYYGYTF.

The rearrangement uses TRBV19 and TRBJ2-7, with TRBD1 as a possible D gene (5 bases). Trimming took 7 bases from V and 3 from J, leaving 10 bases between them. Looked up from germline, CDR1 is LNHDA and CDR2 is SQIVND (reference sequence). This CDR3 region has 12 residues. DNA of the CDR3: TGTGCCAGTACCTCTGACAGCTACGAGCAGTACTTC. It translates to CASTSDSYEQYF. Using reference TRBV19 and TRBJ2-7 for the parts outside the CDR3, the full variable domain is DGGITQSPKYLFRKEGQNVTLSCEQNLNHDAMYWYRQDPGQGLRLIYYSQIVNDFQKGDIAEGYSVSREKKESFPLTVTSAQKNPTAFYLCASTSDSYEQYFGPGTRLTVT.

V gene TRBV23-1 combines with J gene TRBJ2-3, with 10 bases aligning to TRBD2. TRBV23-1 is given ORF status, its function remaining uncertain. The CDR3 consists of 17 residues. The V segment lost 1 base and the J segment 4 bases; nucleotides outside the gene matches: 8. CDR3 DNA sequence: TGCGCCAGCAGTCAATTCGTCCTAGCGGGAGTCCCAGATACGCAGTATTTT. The encoded protein is CASSQFVLAGVPDTQYF.

For the CDR3, the DNA is TGTGCCAGCAGCTTCATACATTGGGTAAAGTGGACCGGGGAGCTGTTTTTT. It encodes CASSFIHWVKWTGELFF. The chain uses TRBV5-4 and TRBJ2-2; no clear D gene. The length of the CDR3 is 17 residues. The V and J ends lost 2 bases and 5 bases respectively, with 19 bases between them. Per germline, CDR1 SGHNT and CDR2 YYREEE (reference sequence).

This rearrangement joins TRBV5-1 to TRBJ2-1; TRBD2 agrees at 14 bases. This CDR3 region has 17 residues. The trim removed 3 bases at V and 6 bases at J, leaving 8 bases unmatched. Germline V lookup: CDR1 SGHRS, CDR2 YFSETQ. The CDR3 region has the DNA TGCGCCAGCAGCTCGGAACCGGGACTAGCGGGAGCCAATGAGCAGTTCTTC. This encodes CASSSEPGLAGANEQFF.

This chain joins TRBV27 and TRBJ2-7; 8 bases align to TRBD2. Germline CDR1 is MNHEY and CDR2 is SMNVEV (reference sequence). J was trimmed by 6 bases and V by 5 bases; bases with no gene match: 12. There are 15 residues in the CDR3. CDR3 sequence: CASSALAGGQLEQYF. CDR3 DNA: TGTGCCAGCAGTGCCCTGGCGGGGGGTCAGCTCGAGCAGTACTTC.